The 18 T cell receptor beta chains listed next were all sequenced from one sample in a study of regulatory T cells in long-lasting Graves disease. Libraries of TCR beta came from iRepertoire HTBI primers plus Arm-PCR of CDR3 regions. TCRdb called the multiplex PCR reads again in MiXCR, with one record for every CDR3 protein. The sample lists some 450,000 distinct CDR3 sequences, roughly 15% occurring once. Time point: newly diagnosed GD, antithyroid drugs for less than 3 months. PBMC RNA was the source of the TCR library. The same sample was also studied in work on T cells in Graves' hyperthyroidism and ophthalmopathy.

This sample comprised peripheral blood mononuclear cells (PBMCs), obtained at new diagnosis, from a patient treated with antithyroid drugs. These receptor sequences come from a woman younger than 45 with Graves disease.

This clonotype was counted only a few times. CDR3: CASSFSRSGWEQFF. As DNA, the CDR3 is TGTGCCAGCAGCTTTTCTAGATCGGGGTGGGAGCAGTTCTTC. The rearrangement links TRBV7-2 to TRBJ2-1; D perhaps matches TRBD2 (5 bases). Germline V CDR1 and CDR2: SGHTA, FQGNSA. CDR3 size: 14 residues. V was pared by 3 bases and J by 10 bases, with 16 bases between.

This clonotype was seen at least ten times. The V gene is TRBV5-1, the J gene TRBJ1-2; 9 positions agree with TRBD1. The ends lost 0 bases at V and 8 bases at J; junction bases unmatched: 8. The CDR3 is 15 residues long. Germline loops: CDR1 SGHRS, CDR2 YFSETQ. Here the CDR3 reads CASSLEWTGEEGYTF. The CDR3 DNA is TGCGCCAGCAGCTTGGAGTGGACAGGGGAGGAGGGCTACACCTTC.

This clonotype was counted between two and nine times. A read error is possible here, since a much larger clone lies one base away. V usage is TRBV4-3 and J usage is TRBJ2-7; TRBD1 is a possible D gene (5 bases). Germline CDR1 and CDR2: LGHNA and YSLEER. The CDR3 length is 14 residues. CDR3 sequence reads: CASSQVAGSYEQCF. The CDR3 DNA reads as TGCGCCAGCAGCCAAGTCGCAGGGTCCTACGAGCAGTGCTTC.

V gene TRBV7-2 combines with J gene TRBJ2-3; 13 bases align to TRBD2. V dropped 5 bases and J dropped 6; count of bases not matched to a gene: 14. CDR3 size: 18 residues. Germline V CDR1 and CDR2: SGHTA, FQGNSA. CDR3 nucleotide sequence: TGTGCCAGCAGCCATGCTTGGACTAGCGGGAGAAGACTGGATACGCAGTATTTT. Its protein product is CASSHAWTSGRRLDTQYF.

This clonotype appeared many times. This sequence joins TRBV10-3 and TRBJ2-7; 14 bases line up with TRBD2. The CDR3 is 13 amino acids. The V gene's germline CDR1 is ENHRY and CDR2 SYGVKD. The J segment lost 6 bases and the V segment lost 11 bases, leaving 6 bases of the junction unmatched. The CDR3 DNA sequence: TGTGCCTCGGGACTAGCGGGAGCGGGCGAGCAGTACTTC. The encoded protein is CASGLAGAGEQYF.

This clonotype has just a few counts. The chain is built from TRBV5-6 and TRBJ2-1; weak D call: TRBD1 (6 bases). Trimming removed 3 bases at V and 8 bases at J, with 12 bases between. This CDR3 comprises 13 residues. In germline, CDR1 is SGHDT, CDR2 YYEEEE. CDR3 protein: CASSYSDRYEQFF. The CDR3 DNA reads TGTGCCAGCAGCTATAGTGACAGGTATGAGCAGTTCTTC.

In its sample, this clonotype was seen many times. This chain links TRBV3-1 with TRBJ2-1, with 14 bases matching TRBD2. This CDR3 comprises 16 residues. J was trimmed by 5 bases and V by 4 bases; bases with no gene match: 4. Per germline, CDR1 LGHDT and CDR2 YNNKEL (reference sequence). The CDR3 reads CASSLRGLAGDNEQFF. Here the CDR3 DNA reads TGTGCCAGCAGCCTCCGGGGACTAGCGGGGGACAATGAGCAGTTCTTC.

With regard to this clonotype: A far larger clone is just one base off, so this is likely a read error. This chain uses TRBV20-1 with TRBJ2-5, with D perhaps TRBD1 or TRBD2 (5 bases each). The closer fit of TRBJ2-1 to the DNA end suggests the J call may be wrong. Germline V gene sequence: CDR1 DFQATT, CDR2 SNEGSKA (reference sequence). The CDR3 loop spans 13 amino acids. CDR3 sequence reads: CRARGDQYNEQFF. CDR3 in DNA: TGCCGTGCTAGAGGGGACCAATACAATGAGCAGTTCTTC.

This clonotype came up many times. This sequence joins TRBV12-3 or TRBV12-4 and TRBJ2-2; D is perhaps TRBD2 (6 bases). Trimming left V 1 base short and J 7 bases short, with 16 bases between. The CDR3 consists of 16 residues. The CDR3 sequence: CASSLGATRVGGELFF. CDR3 bases: TGTGCCAGCAGTTTAGGCGCGACTAGGGTGGGCGGGGAGCTGTTTTTT.

This clonotype occurred many times. CDR3: CASSHRTGGQPQHF. The CDR3 DNA reads as TGTGCCAGCAGCCACAGGACAGGAGGCCAGCCCCAGCATTTT. The chain joins TRBV3-1 to TRBJ1-5; 7 nucleotides match TRBD1. The germline gives CDR1 LGHDT, CDR2 YNNKEL (reference sequence). V shed 3 bases and J 7 bases; nucleotides not matched to a gene: 6. The CDR3 length is 14 residues.

This clonotype was counted only a few times. V usage is TRBV29-1 and J usage is TRBJ1-1; 9 nucleotides align to TRBD1. With 4 bases clipped from V and 8 bases from J, the junction kept 11 bases outside the gene matches. Germline V CDR1 and CDR2: SQVTM, ANQGSEA. This CDR3 has 14 residues. The CDR3 region has the DNA TGCAGCGTTGTCTACGGGACAGGGTTTAGCGAAGCTTTCTTT. Protein: CSVVYGTGFSEAFF. Full variable domain (rest looked up from reference TRBV29-1 and TRBJ1-1): SAVISQKPSRDICQRGTSLTIQCQVDSQVTMMFWYRQQPGQSLTLIATANQGSEATYESGFVIDKFPISRPNLTFSTLTVSNMSPEDSSIYLCSVVYGTGFSEAFFGQGTRLTVV.

This rearrangement joins TRBV20-1 to TRBJ1-1; 9 nucleotides match TRBD1. The ends lost 2 bases at V and 7 bases at J; junction bases unmatched: 2. The germline V gene has CDR1 DFQATT and CDR2 SNEGSKA (reference sequence). The CDR3 extends over 12 amino acids. The CDR3 sequence: CSARPGQGEAFF. In nucleotides, the CDR3 is TGCAGTGCTAGACCGGGACAGGGTGAAGCTTTCTTT.

This clonotype was detected once. Given a much more abundant clone one base away, this may be a read error. This sequence joins TRBV19 and TRBJ2-3; 8 nucleotides match TRBD1. This CDR3 contains 17 residues. The germline V gene has CDR1 LNHDA and CDR2 SQIVND (reference sequence). The CDR3 is CPSREERGQGFPDTQYF. The CDR3, as DNA: TGTCCCAGTAGGGAGGAGAGAGGACAGGGCTTTCCAGATACGCAGTATTTT.

In this sample, this clonotype turned up once. This may come from a read error, since a much larger clone is one base off. This chain joins TRBV7-2 and TRBJ2-7, with no clear D. The CDR3 is 13 residues long. Germline CDR1 SGHTA, CDR2 FQGNSA. With 6 bases removed from V and 7 bases from J, the gap between germline ends came to 16 bases. The CDR3 sequence is CASRPRRLGEQYF. CDR3 in DNA: TGTGCCAGCAGACCGAGACGGCTTGGAGAGCAGTACTTC.

This clonotype was observed many times. The rearrangement joins TRBV20-1 to TRBJ2-5; D could derive from TRBD1 or TRBD2 (7 bases each). Trimming removed 0 bases at V and 4 bases at J, with 12 bases between. The CDR3 extends over 14 amino acids. Germline V gives CDR1 DFQATT, CDR2 SNEGSKA (reference sequence). The CDR3 nucleotides are TGCAGTGCTAGAGATGGCAGGGGGGGAGAGACCCAGTACTTC. Amino acids: CSARDGRGGETQYF.

This clonotype was seen repeatedly, ten times or more. The chain links TRBV28 to TRBJ2-1; the D is unclear. V was pared by 5 bases and J by 2 bases, with 19 bases between. The CDR3 runs 17 residues. Looked up from germline, CDR1 is MDHEN and CDR2 is SYDVKM. The DNA for the CDR3 is TGTGCCAGCAGTCCGCAGGTGGCACCCTGGGCCTACAATGAGCAGTTCTTC. Translated: CASSPQVAPWAYNEQFF.

The table lists this clonotype with many counts. The chain combines TRBV28 with TRBJ2-7, with D tentatively TRBD1 (5 bases). CDR1 is MDHEN, CDR2 SYDVKM, per germline. Trimming took 1 base from V and 2 from J, leaving 9 bases between them. CDR3 size: 14 residues. The CDR3 DNA is TGTGCCAGCAGTTTATCGGTGACAGCCTACGAGCAGTACTTC. It encodes CASSLSVTAYEQYF.

With respect to this clonotype: A much larger clone lies one base from this, so it may be a read error. The genes are TRBV6-9 and TRBJ2-1; the D gene is possibly TRBD2 (6 bases). In germline, CDR1 is MNHGY, CDR2 SVAAGI. V shed 4 bases and J shed 6 bases, with 10 bases lying between them. There are 13 residues in the CDR3. The CDR3 here is CASSSGTFNEQFF. The CDR3 nucleotides read TGTGCCAGCAGTTCCGGGACTTTCAATGAGCAGTTCTTC.